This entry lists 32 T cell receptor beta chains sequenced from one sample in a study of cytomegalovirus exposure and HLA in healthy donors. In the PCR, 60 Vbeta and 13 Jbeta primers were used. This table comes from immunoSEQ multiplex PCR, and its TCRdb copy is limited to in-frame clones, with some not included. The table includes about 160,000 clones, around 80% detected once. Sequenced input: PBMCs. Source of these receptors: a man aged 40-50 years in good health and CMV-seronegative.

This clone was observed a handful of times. CDR3 protein: CASSPGWGTGGSNEQFF. Here the CDR3 DNA reads TGCGCCAGCAGCCCTGGTTGGGGGACAGGGGGTAGCAATGAGCAGTTCTTC. The chain joins TRBV5-1 to TRBJ2-1, with 11 bases lining up with TRBD1. Looked up from germline, CDR1 is SGHRS and CDR2 is YFSETQ. The junction had 12 bases not matched to a gene; V was cut back by 4 bases and J by 6 bases. This CDR3 spans 17 amino acids.

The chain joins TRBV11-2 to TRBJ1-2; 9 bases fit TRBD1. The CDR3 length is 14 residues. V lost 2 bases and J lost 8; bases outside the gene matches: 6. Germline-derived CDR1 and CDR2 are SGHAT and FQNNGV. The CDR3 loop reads CASSLSQGAGGYTF. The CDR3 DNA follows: TGTGCCAGCAGCTTATCACAGGGGGCGGGCGGCTACACCTTC.

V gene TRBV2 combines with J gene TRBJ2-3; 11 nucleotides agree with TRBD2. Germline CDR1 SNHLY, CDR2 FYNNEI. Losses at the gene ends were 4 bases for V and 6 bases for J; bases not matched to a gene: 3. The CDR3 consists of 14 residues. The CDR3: CASSVGTSGDTQYF. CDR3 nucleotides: TGTGCCAGCAGTGTCGGGACTAGCGGTGATACGCAGTATTTT.

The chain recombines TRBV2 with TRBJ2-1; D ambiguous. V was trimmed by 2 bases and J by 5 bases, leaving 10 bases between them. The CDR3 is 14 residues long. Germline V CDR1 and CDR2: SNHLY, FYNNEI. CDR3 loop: CASSETGFDNEQFF. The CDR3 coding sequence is TGTGCCAGCAGTGAAACCGGGTTTGACAATGAGCAGTTCTTC.

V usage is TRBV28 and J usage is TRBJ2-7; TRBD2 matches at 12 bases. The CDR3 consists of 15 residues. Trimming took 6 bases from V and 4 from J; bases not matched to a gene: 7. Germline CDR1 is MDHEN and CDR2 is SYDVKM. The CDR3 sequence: CASSPGLAGMYEQYF. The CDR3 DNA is TGTGCCAGCAGCCCCGGACTAGCGGGAATGTACGAGCAGTACTTC.

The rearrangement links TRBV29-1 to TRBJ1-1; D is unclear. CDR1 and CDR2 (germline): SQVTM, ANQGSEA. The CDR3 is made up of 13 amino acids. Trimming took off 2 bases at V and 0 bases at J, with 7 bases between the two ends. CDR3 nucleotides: TGCAGCGTTGAACAGTTCTTGAACACTGAAGCTTTCTTT. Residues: CSVEQFLNTEAFF.

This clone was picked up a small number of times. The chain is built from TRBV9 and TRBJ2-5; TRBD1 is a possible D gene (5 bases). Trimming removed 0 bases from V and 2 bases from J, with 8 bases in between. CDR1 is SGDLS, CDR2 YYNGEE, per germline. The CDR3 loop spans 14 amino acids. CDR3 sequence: CASSVAGPQETQYF. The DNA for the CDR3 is TGTGCCAGCAGCGTAGCAGGGCCGCAAGAGACCCAGTACTTC.

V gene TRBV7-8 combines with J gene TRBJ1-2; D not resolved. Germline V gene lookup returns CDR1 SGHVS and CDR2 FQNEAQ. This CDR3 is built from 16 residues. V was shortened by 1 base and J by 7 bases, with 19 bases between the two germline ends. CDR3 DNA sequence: TGTGCCAGCAGCTTAGAGGGCTTTTACCCTGGGAGTGGCTACACCTTC. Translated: CASSLEGFYPGSGYTF.

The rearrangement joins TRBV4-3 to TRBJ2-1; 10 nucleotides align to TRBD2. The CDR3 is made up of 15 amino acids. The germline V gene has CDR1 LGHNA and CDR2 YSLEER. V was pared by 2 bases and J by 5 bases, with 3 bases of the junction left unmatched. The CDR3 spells CASSQQLAGHNEQFF. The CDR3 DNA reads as TGCGCCAGCAGCCAACAACTAGCGGGGCACAATGAGCAGTTCTTC.

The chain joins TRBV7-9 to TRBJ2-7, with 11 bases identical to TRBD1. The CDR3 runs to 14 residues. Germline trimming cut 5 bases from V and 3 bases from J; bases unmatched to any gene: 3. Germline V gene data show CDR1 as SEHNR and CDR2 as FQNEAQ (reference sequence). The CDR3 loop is CASSPGTGGYEQYF. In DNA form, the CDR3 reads TGTGCCAGCAGCCCAGGGACAGGGGGCTACGAGCAGTACTTC.

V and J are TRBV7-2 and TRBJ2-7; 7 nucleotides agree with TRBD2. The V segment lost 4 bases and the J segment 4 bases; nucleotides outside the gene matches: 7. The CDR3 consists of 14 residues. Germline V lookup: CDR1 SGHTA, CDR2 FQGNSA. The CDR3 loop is CASSSGGFWYEQYF. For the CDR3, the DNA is TGTGCCAGCAGCTCCGGGGGGTTTTGGTACGAGCAGTACTTC.

This CDR3 reads CASRETSGGYNEQFF. The CDR3 nucleotides are TGTGCCAGCAGAGAAACTAGCGGGGGATACAATGAGCAGTTCTTC. The V gene is TRBV2, the J gene TRBJ2-1; 11 bases line up with TRBD2. There are 15 residues in the CDR3. Germline CDR1 SNHLY, CDR2 FYNNEI. V lost 6 bases and J lost 4; bases outside the gene matches: 5.

The CDR3 region has the DNA TGTGCCAGCAGCTTTGAAGCGGGAGTATCCTACGAGCAGTACTTC. Translating gives CASSFEAGVSYEQYF. V usage is TRBV7-6 and J usage is TRBJ2-7, with TRBD2 matching 8 bases. This CDR3 is built from 15 residues. Germline values: CDR1 SGHVS, CDR2 FNYEAQ. The ends lost 3 bases at V and 1 base at J; junction bases unmatched: 5.

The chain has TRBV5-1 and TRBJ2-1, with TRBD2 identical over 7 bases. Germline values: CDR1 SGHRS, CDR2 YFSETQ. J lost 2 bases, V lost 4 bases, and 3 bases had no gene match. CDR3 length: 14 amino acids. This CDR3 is CASSTGLAYNEQFF. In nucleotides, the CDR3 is TGCGCCAGCAGCACCGGACTAGCCTACAATGAGCAGTTCTTC.

DNA for the CDR3: TGTGCCAGCAGCTCTGAGTTTTGGACTAGCGGTACCTACGAGCAGTACTTC. As protein: CASSSEFWTSGTYEQYF. The chain is built from TRBV11-1 and TRBJ2-7, with 10 bases aligning to TRBD2. The V gene end was trimmed by 4 bases and the J gene end by 2 bases; junction bases not matched to a gene: 11. Germline V gene sequence: CDR1 SGHAT, CDR2 FQDESV (reference sequence). The CDR3 runs 17 residues.

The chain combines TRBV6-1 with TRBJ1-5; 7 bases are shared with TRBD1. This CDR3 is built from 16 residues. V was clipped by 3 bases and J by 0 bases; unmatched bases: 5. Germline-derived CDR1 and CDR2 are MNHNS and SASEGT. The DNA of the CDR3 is TGTGCCAGCAGTGAGGGACAGACAAATAGCAATCAGCCCCAGCATTTT. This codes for CASSEGQTNSNQPQHF.

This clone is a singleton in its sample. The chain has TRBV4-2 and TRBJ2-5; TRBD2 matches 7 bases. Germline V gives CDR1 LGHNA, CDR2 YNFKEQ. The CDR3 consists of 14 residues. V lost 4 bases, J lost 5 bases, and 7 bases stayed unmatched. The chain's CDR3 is CASSRGGDGETQYF. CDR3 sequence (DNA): TGTGCCAGCAGCCGGGGGGGAGATGGGGAGACCCAGTACTTC.

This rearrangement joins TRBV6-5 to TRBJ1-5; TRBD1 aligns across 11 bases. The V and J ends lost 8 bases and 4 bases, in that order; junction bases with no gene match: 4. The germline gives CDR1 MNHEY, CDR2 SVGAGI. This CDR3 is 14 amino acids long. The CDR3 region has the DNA TGTGCCAGCGGCCGGGACAGGGGGAATCAGCCCCAGCATTTT. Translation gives CASGRDRGNQPQHF.

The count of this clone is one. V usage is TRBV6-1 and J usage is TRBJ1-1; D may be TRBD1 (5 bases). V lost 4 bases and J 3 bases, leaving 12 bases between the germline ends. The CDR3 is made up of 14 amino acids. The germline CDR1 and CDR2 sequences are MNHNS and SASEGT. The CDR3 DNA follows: TGTGCCAGCAGTGTTACCAGGGAGGACACTGAAGCTTTCTTT. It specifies CASSVTREDTEAFF.

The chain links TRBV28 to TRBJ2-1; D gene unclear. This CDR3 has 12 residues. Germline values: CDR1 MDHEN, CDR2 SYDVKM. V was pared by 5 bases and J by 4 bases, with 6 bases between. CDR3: CASSPRYNEQFF. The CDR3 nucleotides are TGTGCCAGCAGTCCCAGATACAATGAGCAGTTCTTC.

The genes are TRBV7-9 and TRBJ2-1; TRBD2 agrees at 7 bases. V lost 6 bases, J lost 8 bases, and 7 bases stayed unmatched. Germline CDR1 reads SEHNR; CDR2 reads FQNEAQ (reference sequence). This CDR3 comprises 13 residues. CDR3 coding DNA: TGTGCCAGCAGTGGGCAGGGAGGGGATGAGCAGTTCTTC. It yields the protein CASSGQGGDEQFF.

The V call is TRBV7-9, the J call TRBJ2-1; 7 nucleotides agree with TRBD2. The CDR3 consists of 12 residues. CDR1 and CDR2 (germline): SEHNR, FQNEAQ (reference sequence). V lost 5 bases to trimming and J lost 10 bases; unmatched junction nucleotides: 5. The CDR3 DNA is TGTGCCAGCAGCCGGACTAGTTGGGAGCAGTTCTTC. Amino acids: CASSRTSWEQFF.

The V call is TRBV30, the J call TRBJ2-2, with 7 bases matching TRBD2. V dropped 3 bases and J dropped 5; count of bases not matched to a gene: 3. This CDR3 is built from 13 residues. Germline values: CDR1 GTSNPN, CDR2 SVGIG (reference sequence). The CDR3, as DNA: TGTGCCTGGAGACTAGCGTCGACCGGGGAGCTGTTTTTT. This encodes CAWRLASTGELFF.

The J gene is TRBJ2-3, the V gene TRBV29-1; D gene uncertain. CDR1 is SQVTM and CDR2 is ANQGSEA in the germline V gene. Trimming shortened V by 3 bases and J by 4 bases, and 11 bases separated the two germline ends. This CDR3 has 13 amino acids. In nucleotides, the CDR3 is TGCAGCGTTGACAGCGTCGGTTCAGATACGCAGTATTTT. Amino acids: CSVDSVGSDTQYF.

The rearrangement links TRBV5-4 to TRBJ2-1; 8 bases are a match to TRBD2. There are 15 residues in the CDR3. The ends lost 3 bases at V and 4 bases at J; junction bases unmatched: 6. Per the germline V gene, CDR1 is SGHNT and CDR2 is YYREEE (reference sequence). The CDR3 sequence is CASSSLGGRYNEQFF. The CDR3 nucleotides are TGTGCCAGCAGCTCTCTAGGCGGGAGGTACAATGAGCAGTTCTTC. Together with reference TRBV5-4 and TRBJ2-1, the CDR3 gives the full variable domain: ETGVTQSPTHLIKTRGQQVTLRCSSQSGHNTVSWYQQALGQGPQFIFQYYREEENGRGNFPPRFSGLQFPNYSSELNVNALELDDSALYLCASSSLGGRYNEQFFGPGTRLTVL.

The CDR3 is CASSLRTGLAIETQYF. The CDR3 DNA follows: TGTGCCAGCAGCTTAAGAACGGGGTTAGCTATAGAGACCCAGTACTTC. The chain carries TRBV5-4 and TRBJ2-5; possibly TRBD2 for D (5 bases). Trimming removed 2 bases at V and 4 bases at J, with 18 bases between. The CDR3 has 16 amino acids. In germline, CDR1 is SGHNT, CDR2 YYREEE (reference sequence). The complete variable domain, with remaining parts taken from reference TRBV5-4 and TRBJ2-5, reads ETGVTQSPTHLIKTRGQQVTLRCSSQSGHNTVSWYQQALGQGPQFIFQYYREEENGRGNFPPRFSGLQFPNYSSELNVNALELDDSALYLCASSLRTGLAIETQYFGPGTRLLVL.

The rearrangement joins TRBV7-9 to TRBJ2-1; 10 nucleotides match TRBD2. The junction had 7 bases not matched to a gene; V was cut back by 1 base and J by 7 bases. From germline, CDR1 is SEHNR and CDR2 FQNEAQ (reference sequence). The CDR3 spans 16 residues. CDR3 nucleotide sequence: TGTGCCAGCAGCTTAGTAGCTAGCGGGAGTGGAAATGAGCAGTTCTTC. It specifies CASSLVASGSGNEQFF.

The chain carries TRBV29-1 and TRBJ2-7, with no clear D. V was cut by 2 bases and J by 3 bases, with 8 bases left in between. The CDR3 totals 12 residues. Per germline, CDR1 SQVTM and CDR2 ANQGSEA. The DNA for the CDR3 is TGCAGCGTTGAAACGAAGCTCTACGAGCAGTACTTC. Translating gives CSVETKLYEQYF.

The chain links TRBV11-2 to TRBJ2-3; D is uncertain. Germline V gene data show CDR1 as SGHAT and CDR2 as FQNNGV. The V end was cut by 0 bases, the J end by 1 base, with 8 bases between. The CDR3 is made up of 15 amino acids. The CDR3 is CASSLEHPGTDTQYF. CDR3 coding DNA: TGTGCCAGCAGCTTAGAACACCCTGGCACAGATACGCAGTATTTT.

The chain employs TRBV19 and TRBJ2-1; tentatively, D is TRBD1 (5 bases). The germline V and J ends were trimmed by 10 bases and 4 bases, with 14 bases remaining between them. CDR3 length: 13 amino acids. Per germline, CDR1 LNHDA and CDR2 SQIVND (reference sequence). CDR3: CATQLDIYNEQFF. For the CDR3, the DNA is TGTGCCACCCAGCTGGACATTTACAATGAGCAGTTCTTC.

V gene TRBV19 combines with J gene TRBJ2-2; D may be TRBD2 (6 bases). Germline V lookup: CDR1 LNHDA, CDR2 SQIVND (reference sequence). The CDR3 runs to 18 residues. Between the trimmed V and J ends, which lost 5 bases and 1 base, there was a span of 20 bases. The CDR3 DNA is TGTGCCAGTAGTCGTCGTTTCCTTACCGGGGGGAACACCGGGGAGCTGTTTTTT. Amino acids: CASSRRFLTGGNTGELFF.

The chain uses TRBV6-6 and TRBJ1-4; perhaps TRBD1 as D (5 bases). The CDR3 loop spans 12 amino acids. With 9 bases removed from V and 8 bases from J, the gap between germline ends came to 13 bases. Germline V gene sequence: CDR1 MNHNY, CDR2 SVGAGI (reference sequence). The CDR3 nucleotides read TGTGCCAGTCAACTGGGACTCGAAAAACTGTTTTTT. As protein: CASQLGLEKLFF.